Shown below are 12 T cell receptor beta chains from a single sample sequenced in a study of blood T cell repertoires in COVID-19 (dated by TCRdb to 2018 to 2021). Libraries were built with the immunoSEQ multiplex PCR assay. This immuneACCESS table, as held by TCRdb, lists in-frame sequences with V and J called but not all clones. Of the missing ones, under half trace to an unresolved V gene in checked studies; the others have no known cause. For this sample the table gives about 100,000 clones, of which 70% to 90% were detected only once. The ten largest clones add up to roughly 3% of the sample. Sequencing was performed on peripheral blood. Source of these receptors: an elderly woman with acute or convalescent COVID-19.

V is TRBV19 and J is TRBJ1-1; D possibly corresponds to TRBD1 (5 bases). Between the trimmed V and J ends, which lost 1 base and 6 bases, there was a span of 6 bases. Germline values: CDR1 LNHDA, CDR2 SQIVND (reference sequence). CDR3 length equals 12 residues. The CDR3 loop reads CASSIVGAEAFF. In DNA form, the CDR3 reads TGTGCCAGTAGTATAGTAGGGGCTGAAGCTTTCTTT.

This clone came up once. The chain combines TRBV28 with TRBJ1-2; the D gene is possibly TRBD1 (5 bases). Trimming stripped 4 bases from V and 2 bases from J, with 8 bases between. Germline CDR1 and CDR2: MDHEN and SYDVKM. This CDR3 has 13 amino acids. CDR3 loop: CASSSPGNYGYTF. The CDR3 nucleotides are TGTGCCAGCAGTTCGCCAGGGAACTATGGCTACACCTTC.

The CDR3 is CASSGRQGGYGYTF. CDR3 nucleotides: TGTGCCAGCAGTGGCCGACAGGGCGGCTATGGCTACACCTTC. This chain joins TRBV2 and TRBJ1-2; 7 nucleotides agree with TRBD1. V lost 4 bases to trimming and J lost 4 bases; unmatched junction nucleotides: 6. This CDR3 contains 14 residues. Germline CDR1 SNHLY, CDR2 FYNNEI.

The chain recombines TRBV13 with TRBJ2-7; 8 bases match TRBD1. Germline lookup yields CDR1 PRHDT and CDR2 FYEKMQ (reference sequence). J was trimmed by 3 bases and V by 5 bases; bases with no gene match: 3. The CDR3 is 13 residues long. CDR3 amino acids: CASSIGQGYEQYF. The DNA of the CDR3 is TGTGCCAGCAGCATCGGACAGGGCTACGAGCAGTACTTC.

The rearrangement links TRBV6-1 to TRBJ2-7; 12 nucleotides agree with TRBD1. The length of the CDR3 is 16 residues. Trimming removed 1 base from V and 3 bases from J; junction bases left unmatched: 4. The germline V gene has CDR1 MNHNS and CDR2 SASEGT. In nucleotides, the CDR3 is TGTGCCAGCAGTGAAGTGGGACAGGGGGCGAGCTACGAGCAGTACTTC. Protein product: CASSEVGQGASYEQYF.

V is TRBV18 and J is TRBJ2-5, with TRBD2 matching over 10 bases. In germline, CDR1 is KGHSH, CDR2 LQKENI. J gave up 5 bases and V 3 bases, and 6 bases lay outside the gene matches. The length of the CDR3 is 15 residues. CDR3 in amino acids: CASSPQGTSEETQYF. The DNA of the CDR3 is TGTGCCAGCTCACCTCAAGGGACTAGCGAGGAGACCCAGTACTTC.

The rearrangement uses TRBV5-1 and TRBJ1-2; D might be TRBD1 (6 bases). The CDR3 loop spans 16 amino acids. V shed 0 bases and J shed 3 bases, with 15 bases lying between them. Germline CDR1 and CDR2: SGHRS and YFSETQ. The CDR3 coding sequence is TGCGCCAGCAGCTTGGGCCAACTACAGGGTGACTATGGCTACACCTTC. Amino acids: CASSLGQLQGDYGYTF.

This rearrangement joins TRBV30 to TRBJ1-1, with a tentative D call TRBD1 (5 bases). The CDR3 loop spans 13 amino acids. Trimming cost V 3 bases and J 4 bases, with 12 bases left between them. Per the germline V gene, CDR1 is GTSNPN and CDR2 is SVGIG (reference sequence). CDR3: CAWRKGLGTEAFF. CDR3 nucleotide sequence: TGTGCCTGGAGAAAGGGACTTGGCACTGAAGCTTTCTTT.

The CDR3, as DNA: TGTGCCAGCAGTTCAATCCCGGGACAGGGCGCAGATACGCAGTATTTT. It encodes CASSSIPGQGADTQYF. The chain has TRBV2 and TRBJ2-3; 9 bases line up with TRBD1. The length of the CDR3 is 16 residues. CDR1 and CDR2 from the germline V gene are SNHLY and FYNNEI. The J segment lost 4 bases and the V segment lost 5 bases, leaving 10 bases of the junction unmatched.

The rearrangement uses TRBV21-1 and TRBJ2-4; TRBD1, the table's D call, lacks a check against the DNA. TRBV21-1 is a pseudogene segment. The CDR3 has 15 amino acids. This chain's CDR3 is CASSLQGLTKNIQYF. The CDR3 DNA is TGTGCCAGCAGCCTTCAGGGCCTAACCAAAAACATTCAGTACTTC.

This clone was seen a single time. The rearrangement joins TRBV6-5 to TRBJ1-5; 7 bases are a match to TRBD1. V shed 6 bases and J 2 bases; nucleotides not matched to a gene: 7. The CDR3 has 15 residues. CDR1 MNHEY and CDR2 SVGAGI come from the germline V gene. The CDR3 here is CASSLDRAGNQPQHF. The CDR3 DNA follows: TGTGCCAGCAGCCTTGACAGGGCTGGCAATCAGCCCCAGCATTTT.

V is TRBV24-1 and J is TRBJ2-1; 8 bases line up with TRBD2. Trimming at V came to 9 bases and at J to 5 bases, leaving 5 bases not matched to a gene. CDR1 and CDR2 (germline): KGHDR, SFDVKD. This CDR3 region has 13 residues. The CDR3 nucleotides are TGTGCCACCGGAGCGGGAGTTCACAATGAGCAGTTCTTC. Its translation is CATGAGVHNEQFF.